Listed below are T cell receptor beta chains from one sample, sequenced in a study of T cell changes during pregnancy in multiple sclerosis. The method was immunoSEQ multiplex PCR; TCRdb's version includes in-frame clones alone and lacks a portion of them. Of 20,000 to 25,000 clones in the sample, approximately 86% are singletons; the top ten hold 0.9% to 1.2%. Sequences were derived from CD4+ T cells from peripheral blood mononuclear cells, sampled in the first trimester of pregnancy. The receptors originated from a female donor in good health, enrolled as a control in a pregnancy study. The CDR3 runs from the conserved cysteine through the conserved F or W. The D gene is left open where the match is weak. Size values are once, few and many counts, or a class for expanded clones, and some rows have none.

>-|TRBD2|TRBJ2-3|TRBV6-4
TGTGCCAGCAGGGCCTCAGCGGGGGGGTCAGATACGCAGTATTTT
CASRASAGGSDTQYF
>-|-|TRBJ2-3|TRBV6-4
TGTGCCAGCAGTCTCAACAGTGAAGATACGCAGTATTTT
CASSLNSEDTQYF
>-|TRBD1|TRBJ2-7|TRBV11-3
TGTGCCAGCAGCCCCCGACAGGGCTCCTACGAGCAGTACTTC
CASSPRQGSYEQYF
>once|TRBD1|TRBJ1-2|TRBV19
TGTGCCAGTAGTATGGACTCTTCCGGGACAGCTTATGGCTACACCTTC
CASSMDSSGTAYGYTF
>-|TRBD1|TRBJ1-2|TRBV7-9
TGTGCCAGCAGCTTGACAGGGACTGGCTACACCTTC
CASSLTGTGYTF
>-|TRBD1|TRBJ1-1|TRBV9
TGTGCCAGCAGCGTAGGCTCGGACAGGGAGAACACTGAAGCTTTCTTT
CASSVGSDRENTEAFF
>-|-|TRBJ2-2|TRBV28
TGTGCCAGCAGTTATACAGGGAAGAGGGGCACCGGGGAGCTGTTTTTT
CASSYTGKRGTGELFF
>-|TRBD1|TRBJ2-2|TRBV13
TGTGCCAGCAGCTTCATTGACAGGGACACCGGGGAGCTGTTTTTT
CASSFIDRDTGELFF
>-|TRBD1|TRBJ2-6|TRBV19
TGTGCCAGTAGTCCACTAGGACAGGCTTACTCTGGGGCCAACGTCCTGACTTTC
CASSPLGQAYSGANVLTF
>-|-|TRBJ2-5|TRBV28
TGTGCCAGCAGTACCCGAGGGAGATCCCCTCAAGAGACCCAGTACTTC
CASSTRGRSPQETQYF
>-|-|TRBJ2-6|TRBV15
TGTGCCACCCGGTGGTCTGGGGCCAACGTCCTGACTTTC
CATRWSGANVLTF
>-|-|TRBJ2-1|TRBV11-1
TGTGCCAGCAGCGCGGACACGCCGAGCACGTTCTTC
CASSADTPSTFF
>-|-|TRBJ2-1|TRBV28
TGTGCCAGCAGCGGGTCCGACTCCTACAATGAGCAGTTCTTC
CASSGSDSYNEQFF
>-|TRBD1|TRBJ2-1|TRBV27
TGTGCCAGCAGTTTACCAAAGGGGACAGGGACCAATGAGCAGTTCTTC
CASSLPKGTGTNEQFF
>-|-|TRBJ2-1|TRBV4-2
TGTGCCAGCAGCCAAGATCGGCGGTCGAAATACAATGAGCAGTTCTTC
CASSQDRRSKYNEQFF
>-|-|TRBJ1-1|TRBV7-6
TGTGCCAGCAGCCACCCGGGGGGAGCAAACACTGAAGCTTTCTTT
CASSHPGGANTEAFF
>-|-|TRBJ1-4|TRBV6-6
TGTGCCAGCAGTTATAAGAAAGGAGGATCTAATGAAAAACTGTTTTTT
CASSYKKGGSNEKLFF
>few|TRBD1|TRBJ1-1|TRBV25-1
TGTGCCAGCAGTGAACTGGACAGGGATTATGCTGAAGCTTTCTTT
CASSELDRDYAEAFF
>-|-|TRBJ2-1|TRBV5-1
TGCGCCAGCAGCTTGCGGGTTCTGGATGAGCAGTTCTTC
CASSLRVLDEQFF
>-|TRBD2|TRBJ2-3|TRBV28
TGTGCCAGCAGCCACAGCGGGAGACAAAGAGATACGCAGTATTTT
CASSHSGRQRDTQYF
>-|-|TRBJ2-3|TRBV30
TGTGCCAAAACTATGGGCAGGGGCTTCACAGATACGCAGTATTTT
CAKTMGRGFTDTQYF
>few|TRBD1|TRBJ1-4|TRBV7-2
TGTGCCAGCAGCTCCGGGACAGGGGACGTGGGTAGGGGAAAACTGTTTTTT
CASSSGTGDVGRGKLFF
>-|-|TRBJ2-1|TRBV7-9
TGTGCCAGCAGCTCAACAGGGTTATGGTTCTTC
CASSSTGLWFF
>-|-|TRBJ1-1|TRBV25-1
TGTGCCAGCTTCGTCAGCGACGCTTTCTTT
CASFVSDAFF
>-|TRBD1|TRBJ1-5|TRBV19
TGTGCCAGTTGCGGGACAGGGGGCGAATACGGCAATCAGCCCCAGCATTTT
CASCGTGGEYGNQPQHF
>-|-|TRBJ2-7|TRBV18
TGTGCCAGCTCACCAGACAGGTTGGGCTCCTACGAGCAGTACTTC
CASSPDRLGSYEQYF
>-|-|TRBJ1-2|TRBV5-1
TGCGCCAGCAGCTTGGGTGACATCGGCTATGGCTACACCTTC
CASSLGDIGYGYTF
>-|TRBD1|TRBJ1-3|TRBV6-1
TGTGCCAGCAGTGAGCACAGGGGACGGGACACCATATATTTT
CASSEHRGRDTIYF
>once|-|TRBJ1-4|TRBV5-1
TGCGCCAGCAGCTTGGCGGGGGTCGGTGAAAAACTGTTTTTT
CASSLAGVGEKLFF
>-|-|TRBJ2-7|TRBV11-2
TGTGCCAGCAGCCCCGTAGGGGTCAACGAGCAGTACTTC
CASSPVGVNEQYF
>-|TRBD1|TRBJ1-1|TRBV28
TGTGCCAGCAGTATCCTGGGACAGACGTCGAACACTGAAGCTTTCTTT
CASSILGQTSNTEAFF
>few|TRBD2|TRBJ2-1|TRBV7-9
TGTGCCAGCAGCTTATTAAGGCTAGCGGACCACAATGAGCAGTTCTTC
CASSLLRLADHNEQFF
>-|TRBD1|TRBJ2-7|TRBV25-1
TGTGCCAGCAGTGAATCGGACAGGGATTTGGGCGAGCAGTACTTC
CASSESDRDLGEQYF
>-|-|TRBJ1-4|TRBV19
TGTGCCAGTAGTAGCAGGGGCCTAGAAAAACTGTTTTTT
CASSSRGLEKLFF
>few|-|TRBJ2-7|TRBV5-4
TGTGCCAGCAGCTTGGGGCAGATCTACGAGCAGTACTTC
CASSLGQIYEQYF
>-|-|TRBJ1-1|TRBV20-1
TGCAGTGCGGACATTAACACTGAAGCTTTCTTT
CSADINTEAFF
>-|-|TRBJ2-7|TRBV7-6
TGTGCCAGCAGCTTAGCGGCGGAGGCCTCCTACGAGCAGTACTTC
CASSLAAEASYEQYF
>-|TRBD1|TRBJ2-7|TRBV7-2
TGTGCCAGCAGCTTAGGGACAGGACCCACCCTGGAGCAGTACTTC
CASSLGTGPTLEQYF
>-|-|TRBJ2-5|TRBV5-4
TGTGCCAGCAGCCGGGAGACGCAGGGTCGAGAGACCCAGTACTTC
CASSRETQGRETQYF
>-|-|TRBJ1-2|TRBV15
TGTGCCACCAGCCTTGGGGCAGGTCTAAACTATGGCTACACCTTC
CATSLGAGLNYGYTF